What follows are 30 T cell receptor beta chains derived from one specimen sequenced in a study of blood T cells in healthy people across ages. A J-beta primer mix and a sample-barcoded 5' primer were used in a second PCR of roughly 6 to 11 cycles. A single record per CDR3 protein comes from TCRdb applying MiXCR to the 5' RACE reads. This sample has roughly 700,000 distinct CDR3 sequences; more than 20% occur once, and the top ten carry under 10%. These data were also filed under a second study, of T cells of mothers and their children.

Sequenced sample: blood. The source of these receptors is a boy between 10 and 17 years old in good health.

The gene calls are TRBV6-2 or TRBV6-3 and TRBJ2-5; TRBD1 matches at 7 bases. Judging by the DNA end, TRBJ2-7 fits better; the J call may be wrong. Germline CDR1 MNHEY, CDR2 SVGEGT. The CDR3 runs to 15 residues. This CDR3 is CASFRQGSPPYEQYF. Written as DNA, the CDR3 is TGTGCCAGTTTCCGACAGGGCAGCCCCCCCTACGAGCAGTACTTC.

This clonotype was observed many times. J is TRBJ1-1 and V is TRBV5-5; no clear D gene. Trimming shortened V by 0 bases and J by 0 bases, and 6 bases separated the two germline ends. Germline CDR1 reads SGHKS; CDR2 reads YYEKEE (reference sequence). The CDR3 is 14 residues long. The chain's CDR3 is CASSLGVMNTEAFF. CDR3 DNA: TGTGCCAGCAGCTTGGGGGTTATGAACACTGAAGCTTTCTTT.

CDR3 bases: TGCAGTGCGCAAGTCGGGCTAGCGGGAGGGACAGATACGCAGTATTTT. This codes for CSAQVGLAGGTDTQYF. The chain couples TRBV20-1 to TRBJ2-3; TRBD2 matches at 12 bases. The junction had 10 bases not matched to a gene; V was cut back by 6 bases and J by 3 bases. Per the germline V gene, CDR1 is DFQATT and CDR2 is SNEGSKA (reference sequence). This CDR3 has 16 residues.

V is TRBV6-5 and J is TRBJ2-1; the match to TRBD1 covers 10 bases. CDR1 and CDR2 (germline): MNHEY, SVGAGI. Trimming removed 2 bases from V and 8 bases from J; junction bases left unmatched: 6. The length of the CDR3 is 15 residues. CDR3 loop: CASSYTGQGSYEQFF. The CDR3 bases are TGTGCCAGCAGTTACACGGGACAGGGGAGTTATGAGCAGTTCTTC.

This clonotype was observed a few times. The CDR3 region has the DNA TGCGCCAGCAGCCAAGATCCTAGCGGGGGGGCCGTAAACATTCAGTACTTC. As protein: CASSQDPSGGAVNIQYF. The chain couples TRBV4-3 to TRBJ2-4, with 12 bases identical to TRBD2. Germline V gene lookup returns CDR1 LGHNA and CDR2 YSLEER. The V segment lost 0 bases and the J segment 6 bases; nucleotides outside the gene matches: 6. CDR3 length equals 17 residues.

The rearrangement joins TRBV20-1 to TRBJ2-1; D remains ambiguous. The CDR3 has 14 amino acids. V lost 5 bases to trimming and J lost 0 bases, with 11 bases between them. Germline V gene lookup returns CDR1 DFQATT and CDR2 SNEGSKA (reference sequence). Here the CDR3 reads CSALSVTSYNEQFF. CDR3 in DNA: TGCAGTGCTTTGAGCGTGACCTCCTACAATGAGCAGTTCTTC.

The chain uses TRBV21-1 and TRBJ2-3. TRBV21-1 is described as a pseudogene. This CDR3 is 14 amino acids long. In DNA form, the CDR3 reads TGTGCCAGCAGCAAAGGGCCTAGCACAGATACGCAGTATTTT. Translating gives CASSKGPSTDTQYF.

This clonotype has at least ten counts. The rearrangement links TRBV5-4 to TRBJ2-1; 7 bases match TRBD2. The CDR3 extends over 15 amino acids. The germline CDR1 and CDR2 sequences are SGHNT and YYREEE (reference sequence). The trim removed 0 bases at V and 4 bases at J, leaving 4 bases unmatched. The CDR3 reads CASSLDGGTYNEQFF. The CDR3 DNA reads TGTGCCAGCAGCTTGGACGGGGGGACTTACAATGAGCAGTTCTTC.

The chain combines TRBV6-4 with TRBJ2-3; 14 nucleotides align to TRBD2. The junction had 0 bases not matched to a gene; V was cut back by 2 bases and J by 5 bases. This CDR3 has 15 residues. Germline-derived CDR1 and CDR2 are MRHNA and SNTAGT. DNA for the CDR3: TGTGCCAGCAGTGACGGGACTAGCGGGGGAGATACGCAGTATTTT. It translates to CASSDGTSGGDTQYF.

The V call is TRBV12-3 or TRBV12-4, the J call TRBJ1-3; tentative D call: TRBD1 (5 bases). Trimming cost V 7 bases and J 7 bases, with 14 bases left between them. The CDR3 sequence is 13 residues long. The DNA of the CDR3 is TGTGCCAGCAACCAGGGCGAGGCGAACACCATATATTTT. This gives the protein CASNQGEANTIYF.

This clonotype occurred a few times. This sequence joins TRBV28 and TRBJ2-4, with D uncertain. Looked up from germline, CDR1 is MDHEN and CDR2 is SYDVKM. Trimming removed 4 bases from V and 1 base from J, with 14 bases in between. This CDR3 comprises 16 residues. CDR3 protein: CASSSTSLGAKNIQYF. CDR3 DNA: TGTGCCAGCAGTTCAACCTCGTTGGGTGCCAAAAACATTCAGTACTTC.

In its sample, this clonotype was seen a few times. CDR3 sequence (DNA): TGTGCCAGCAGTTTTACACAGGGAGCCAAAAACATTCAGTACTTC. Protein sequence: CASSFTQGAKNIQYF. The chain employs TRBV28 and TRBJ2-4; D is perhaps TRBD1 (6 bases). The V end lost 3 bases, the J end lost 0 bases, and 9 bases lay between the germline ends. This CDR3 has 15 residues. Germline V gene sequence: CDR1 MDHEN, CDR2 SYDVKM.

V is TRBV20-1 and J is TRBJ1-3; no definite D call. Germline V CDR1 and CDR2: DFQATT, SNEGSKA (reference sequence). The CDR3 has 12 residues. The CDR3 DNA reads as TGCACCCCTCTGGGCTCTGGAAACACCATATATTTT. It specifies CTPLGSGNTIYF.

The chain is built from TRBV29-1 and TRBJ1-1; D not certain. The CDR3 is 11 residues long. The V and J ends lost 6 bases and 3 bases respectively, with 8 bases between them. The V gene's germline CDR1 is SQVTM and CDR2 ANQGSEA. The CDR3 nucleotides are TGCAGCGTCGCCGATTACACTGAAGCTTTCTTT. This sequence encodes CSVADYTEAFF.

The chain joins TRBV28 to TRBJ2-7; the match to TRBD2 covers 8 bases. The V gene's germline CDR1 is MDHEN and CDR2 SYDVKM. CDR3 length: 15 residues. V shed 8 bases and J 0 bases; nucleotides not matched to a gene: 9. CDR3 in DNA: TGTGCCAGCGTCGTAGCGGGAAGAAGCTCCTACGAGCAGTACTTC. This codes for CASVVAGRSSYEQYF.

The chain recombines TRBV28 with TRBJ2-7, with a tentative D call TRBD2 (5 bases). The CDR3 is made up of 15 amino acids. The V and J ends lost 3 bases and 4 bases respectively, with 16 bases between them. From germline, CDR1 is MDHEN and CDR2 SYDVKM. CDR3 sequence: CASSFDVEEKYEQYF. The DNA of the CDR3 is TGTGCCAGCAGTTTTGATGTGGAGGAAAAATACGAGCAGTACTTC.

The V and J genes are TRBV7-9 and TRBJ1-4, with TRBD1 as a possible D gene (5 bases). V lost 5 bases and J 10 bases, leaving 20 bases between the germline ends. The CDR3 covers 15 residues. Germline V lookup: CDR1 SEHNR, CDR2 FQNEAQ (reference sequence). Written as DNA, the CDR3 is TGTGCCAGCAGCCCGACGACAGATAGAGAGGGAAAACTGTTTTTT. It is translated as CASSPTTDREGKLFF.

The V gene is TRBV21-1, the J gene TRBJ2-5; TRBD1 is the table's D call and was not checked against the DNA. TRBV21-1 is listed as a pseudogene. The CDR3 length is 13 residues. CDR3 in amino acids: CASRLREKETQYF. CDR3 sequence (DNA): TGTGCCAGCAGACTCCGGGAAAAAGAGACCCAGTACTTC.

This clonotype was recorded a few times. V is TRBV6-2 or TRBV6-3 and J is TRBJ2-1; 11 bases align to TRBD2. The J call may be in error: the DNA end matches TRBJ2-5 better. Looked up from germline, CDR1 is MNHEY and CDR2 is SVGEGT. The CDR3 contains 18 residues. The CDR3 bases are TGTGCCAGCAGCCCGGTATGGGTAGCGGGGGGGCTCGGAGAGACCCAGTACTTC. This translates into CASSPVWVAGGLGETQYF.

This clonotype was counted between two and nine times. The chain has TRBV5-5 and TRBJ2-5, with D hard to call. Germline CDR1 is SGHKS and CDR2 is YYEKEE (reference sequence). CDR3 length: 13 amino acids. V shed 5 bases and J shed 2 bases, with 10 bases lying between them. The CDR3 sequence: CASRPGFQETQYF. Here the CDR3 DNA reads TGTGCCAGCAGGCCAGGTTTTCAAGAGACCCAGTACTTC.

The sample holds a few counts of this clonotype. The rearrangement joins TRBV9 to TRBJ2-7; 10 bases align to TRBD1. V dropped 2 bases and J dropped 6; count of bases not matched to a gene: 5. Germline CDR1 SGDLS, CDR2 YYNGEE. The CDR3 consists of 14 residues. The CDR3 DNA is TGTGCCAGCAGCGTCGGGACAGGGGTGGGCGAGCAGTACTTC. Translation: CASSVGTGVGEQYF.

A few counts support this clonotype. The chain combines TRBV4-1 with TRBJ2-7, with TRBD2 matching over 7 bases. Trimming cost V 0 bases and J 9 bases; bases outside gene matches: 11. Germline CDR1 and CDR2: MGHRA and YSYEKL. CDR3 length equals 15 residues. The DNA for the CDR3 is TGCGCCAGCAGCCAAGATCGAGCGGGGAGGGTCGGGCAGTACTTC. It yields the protein CASSQDRAGRVGQYF.

The V and J genes are TRBV4-1 and TRBJ2-1; 9 bases match TRBD2. This CDR3 spans 16 amino acids. With 1 base clipped from V and 6 bases from J, the junction kept 7 bases outside the gene matches. Germline loops: CDR1 MGHRA, CDR2 YSYEKL. Here the CDR3 DNA reads TGCGCCAGCAGCCAAGGATTTAGCGGGAGTATCAATGAGCAGTTCTTC. Its translation: CASSQGFSGSINEQFF.

The chain couples TRBV4-1 to TRBJ2-5; the match to TRBD1 covers 9 bases. From germline, CDR1 is MGHRA and CDR2 YSYEKL. This CDR3 is 14 amino acids long. With 4 bases clipped from V and 11 bases from J, the junction kept 11 bases outside the gene matches. CDR3 coding DNA: TGCGCCAGCAGCCGGGACAGGGCGCTAGGGGAGCAGTACTTC. This encodes CASSRDRALGEQYF.

This clonotype was recorded a few times. The chain couples TRBV7-9 to TRBJ1-1; 7 nucleotides match TRBD1. The germline V gene encodes CDR1 SEHNR and CDR2 FQNEAQ (reference sequence). Trimming cost V 5 bases and J 0 bases; bases outside gene matches: 6. This CDR3 has 15 amino acids. CDR3 residues: CASSPRDRLNTEAFF. The CDR3 DNA follows: TGTGCCAGCAGCCCCAGGGACAGATTGAACACTGAAGCTTTCTTT.

V usage is TRBV6-5 and J usage is TRBJ2-7; 7 nucleotides align to TRBD1. CDR3 size: 15 residues. The trim removed 4 bases at V and 0 bases at J, leaving 6 bases unmatched. The V gene's germline CDR1 is MNHEY and CDR2 SVGAGI. The CDR3 loop is CASSWTGTDSYEQYF. DNA of the CDR3: TGTGCCAGCAGTTGGACCGGGACAGACTCCTACGAGCAGTACTTC.

The chain uses TRBV5-1 and TRBJ2-2; D call uncertain. Germline lookup yields CDR1 SGHRS and CDR2 YFSETQ. The CDR3 spans 13 residues. The V end lost 4 bases, the J end lost 6 bases, and 10 bases lay between the germline ends. The CDR3 spells CASSPELAGELFF. Written as DNA, the CDR3 is TGCGCCAGCAGCCCCGAGCTAGCCGGGGAGCTGTTTTTT.

The table lists this clonotype with a few counts. V usage is TRBV27 and J usage is TRBJ2-3; a weak D match, TRBD2 (6 bases). The CDR3 length is 15 residues. Germline V lookup: CDR1 MNHEY, CDR2 SMNVEV (reference sequence). Trimming took 2 bases from V and 5 from J, leaving 14 bases between them. CDR3 DNA: TGTGCCAGCAGTTTAGTCTCGTACGGGGGAGATACGCAGTATTTT. Amino acid sequence: CASSLVSYGGDTQYF.

This clonotype was counted a few times. The chain combines TRBV12-3 or TRBV12-4 with TRBJ2-5, with 9 bases lining up with TRBD1. The V segment lost 5 bases and the J segment 5 bases; nucleotides outside the gene matches: 3. The CDR3 consists of 13 residues. In nucleotides, the CDR3 is TGTGCCAGCAGTATGACAGGGGGGGAGACCCAGTACTTC. It specifies CASSMTGGETQYF.

This clonotype showed up just a few times. The rearrangement joins TRBV3-1 to TRBJ2-5; TRBD2 matches 7 bases. This CDR3 is built from 17 residues. Germline V gene sequence: CDR1 LGHDT, CDR2 YNNKEL (reference sequence). J was trimmed by 0 bases and V by 0 bases; bases with no gene match: 7. The CDR3 bases are TGTGCCAGCAGCCAAGATTCTGGGGGGGGGTACCAAGAGACCCAGTACTTC. Amino acids: CASSQDSGGGYQETQYF.